The present T cell receptor (beta chain) was sequenced within a study of T cells after yellow fever vaccination. Overall study: Low-cell-number fractions were prepared with SMART-Seq v4 Ultra Low Input.

Many counts were recorded for this clonotype. What it binds is unknown. Regarding the study as a whole: Contamination by abundant bulk-population clonotypes could be present in FACS-sorted repertoires.

A 5'RACE template-switching step, the method used to make TCR cDNA, added a universal primer site and UMIs. Each CDR3 protein is one row after TCRdb ran MiXCR on the 5' RACE reads. The sample carries 550,000 or so distinct CDR3 sequences, roughly 21% recorded once. This CDR3 spans 14 amino acids. Germline loops: CDR1 LGHDT, CDR2 YNNKEL (reference sequence). Deletions cut 0 bases from V and 0 bases from J, with 4 bases between. J is TRBJ2-3 and V is TRBV3-1; no definite D call. The TCR originated in a man aged 25-45 years who received the YFV17D yellow fever vaccine. The sample consisted of PBMCs, taken 15 days after the yellow fever booster vaccination. This CDR3 reads CASSQDPSTDTQYF. CDR3 nucleotide sequence: TGTGCCAGCAGCCAAGATCCAAGCACAGATACGCAGTATTTT.